This passage covers 28 T cell receptor beta chains from one sample sequenced in a study of a mutant IDH1 vaccine in newly diagnosed glioma. The table came from immunoSEQ multiplex PCR; TCRdb's copy has only in-frame clones and leaves some out. The data contain about 94,000 clones, around 92% of them singletons. Sample time point: week 47, end of study. Vaccination comprised doses that each held 300 ug of mutant IDH1 20-mer peptide, plus topical imiquimod. These receptors' antigens are unknown. This specimen consisted of PBMCs, obtained from a glioma patient whose treatment included an IDH1 peptide vaccine. These receptors were obtained from a woman between 50 and 59 years old with glioma.

The J gene is TRBJ2-5, the V gene TRBV7-9; D not certain. The CDR3 has 13 residues. Germline lookup yields CDR1 SEHNR and CDR2 FQNEAQ (reference sequence). Deletions cut 3 bases from V and 7 bases from J, with 12 bases between. Written as DNA, the CDR3 is TGTGCCAGCAGCTTGCGACTCGAAGGGACCCAGTACTTC. Its protein product is CASSLRLEGTQYF.

The J gene is TRBJ2-2, the V gene TRBV18; D gene uncertain. The CDR3 extends over 16 amino acids. From germline, CDR1 is KGHSH and CDR2 LQKENI. Between the trimmed V and J ends, which lost 0 bases and 1 base, there was a span of 9 bases. CDR3 sequence reads: CASSPPSSRNTGELFF. CDR3 in DNA: TGTGCCAGCTCACCACCGTCCTCTCGGAACACCGGGGAGCTGTTTTTT.

The V and J genes are TRBV5-6 and TRBJ2-1; TRBD2 aligns across 10 bases. V dropped 1 base and J dropped 7; count of bases not matched to a gene: 5. In germline, CDR1 is SGHDT, CDR2 YYEEEE. CDR3 length: 15 amino acids. The CDR3 sequence is CASSLWISGRNEQFF. In nucleotides, the CDR3 is TGTGCCAGCAGCTTGTGGATTAGCGGGAGGAATGAGCAGTTCTTC. Full variable domain (remainder filled in from reference TRBV5-6 and TRBJ2-1): DAGVTQSPTHLIKTRGQQVTLRCSPKSGHDTVSWYQQALGQGPQFIFQYYEEEERQRGNFPDRFSGHQFPNYSSELNVNALLLGDSALYLCASSLWISGRNEQFFGPGTRLTVL.

The CDR3 here is CASSVRLAGGEQFF. In nucleotides, the CDR3 is TGTGCCAGCAGCGTCAGGTTAGCGGGAGGTGAGCAGTTCTTC. J is TRBJ2-1 and V is TRBV9, with TRBD2 matching 10 bases. V shed 2 bases, J shed 9 bases, and the junction held 5 bases outside the gene matches. CDR3 length: 14 amino acids. CDR1 SGDLS and CDR2 YYNGEE come from the germline V gene.

The V gene is TRBV19, the J gene TRBJ2-6, with TRBD1 matching over 7 bases. This CDR3 region has 15 residues. The germline V gene has CDR1 LNHDA and CDR2 SQIVND (reference sequence). V lost 6 bases to trimming and J lost 4 bases; unmatched junction nucleotides: 6. CDR3 DNA sequence: TGTGCCAGTAGCGACAGGGCTTGGGGGGCCAACGTCCTGACTTTC. Translated, it gives CASSDRAWGANVLTF.

The rearrangement uses TRBV10-3 and TRBJ1-2; TRBD1 is a possible D gene (5 bases). The CDR3 has 13 amino acids. V was shortened by 6 bases and J by 3 bases, with 11 bases between the two germline ends. From germline, CDR1 is ENHRY and CDR2 SYGVKD. The CDR3 here is CAIRNGTDYGYTF. DNA of the CDR3: TGTGCCATCAGGAACGGGACGGACTATGGCTACACCTTC.

V and J are TRBV28 and TRBJ2-5; D might be TRBD2 (6 bases). The DNA end lines up better with TRBJ2-7; the J call may be wrong. The V gene's germline CDR1 is MDHEN and CDR2 SYDVKM. The CDR3 consists of 13 residues. In nucleotides, the CDR3 is TGTGCCAGCAGTTTAGGGGGGAACTACGAGCAGTACTTC. Amino acid sequence: CASSLGGNYEQYF.

The genes are TRBV7-6 and TRBJ2-7; D unclear. Trimming took 1 base from V and 2 from J, leaving 9 bases between them. This CDR3 has 14 residues. Germline assignment: CDR1 SGHVS and CDR2 FNYEAQ. Written as DNA, the CDR3 is TGTGCCAGCAGCTTAGGTCCAGGAACCTACGAGCAGTACTTC. Protein sequence: CASSLGPGTYEQYF.

The CDR3 is CASSPDVSGNTIYF. CDR3 DNA: TGCGCCAGCAGCCCCGATGTCTCTGGAAACACCATATATTTT. J is TRBJ1-3 and V is TRBV5-1; D gene unclear. The CDR3 runs to 14 residues. With 4 bases removed from V and 0 bases from J, the gap between germline ends came to 8 bases. Germline CDR1 is SGHRS and CDR2 is YFSETQ.

The table lists this clone with a count of one. The rearrangement uses TRBV5-1 and TRBJ2-7, with 8 nucleotides matching TRBD2. Germline CDR1 SGHRS, CDR2 YFSETQ. The CDR3 totals 14 residues. V was pared by 4 bases and J by 4 bases, with 7 bases of the junction left unmatched. CDR3 sequence (DNA): TGCGCCAGCAGCCGGGGACTAGAGGCATACGAGCAGTACTTC. Translation gives CASSRGLEAYEQYF.

This clone appeared once. The V and J genes are TRBV19 and TRBJ2-5, with a weak D call TRBD1 (6 bases). CDR1 is LNHDA, CDR2 SQIVND, per germline (reference sequence). This CDR3 comprises 15 residues. V was pared by 7 bases and J by 5 bases, with 20 bases between. CDR3 sequence (DNA): TGTGCCAGTAACTCCGGGACATCGAAGGCCGAGACCCAGTACTTC. Translated, it gives CASNSGTSKAETQYF.

This clone was seen once. The chain recombines TRBV6-5 with TRBJ1-5, with 7 nucleotides matching TRBD1. CDR3 length: 14 residues. Germline V gene data show CDR1 as MNHEY and CDR2 as SVGAGI. With 6 bases clipped from V and 9 bases from J, the junction kept 11 bases outside the gene matches. Written as DNA, the CDR3 is TGTGCCAGCAGAGTCGGGACAGCGGAGGGGCCCCAGCATTTT. Its protein product is CASRVGTAEGPQHF.

This chain connects TRBV2 to TRBJ2-1; 12 bases line up with TRBD2. Germline V gene lookup returns CDR1 SNHLY and CDR2 FYNNEI. There are 14 residues in the CDR3. The DNA of the CDR3 is TGTGCAGACCTGGGACTAGCGGGCAACAATGAGCAGTTCTTC. Its translation: CADLGLAGNNEQFF.

V is TRBV5-1 and J is TRBJ1-1; no reliable D call. Trimming removed 4 bases at V and 1 base at J, with 8 bases between. The CDR3 is 13 residues long. Per the germline V gene, CDR1 is SGHRS and CDR2 is YFSETQ. CDR3: CASSAAENTEAFF. The CDR3 DNA reads as TGCGCCAGCAGCGCAGCAGAGAACACTGAAGCTTTCTTT.

This clone has a single count. The V and J genes are TRBV7-2 and TRBJ2-2; D remains unclear. V dropped 4 bases and J dropped 0 bases, with 6 bases sitting between them. This CDR3 spans 14 amino acids. Looked up from germline, CDR1 is SGHTA and CDR2 is FQGNSA. Here the CDR3 DNA reads TGTGCCAGCAGCTCGGACCCGAACACCGGGGAGCTGTTTTTT. It encodes CASSSDPNTGELFF.

The chain carries TRBV5-4 and TRBJ1-3; D is undetermined. The ends were cut back, 0 bases at V and 0 bases at J, with 7 bases in the middle. Germline values: CDR1 SGHNT, CDR2 YYREEE (reference sequence). The CDR3 has 15 residues. CDR3 region: CASSLGPASGNTIYF. The CDR3 DNA follows: TGTGCCAGCAGCTTGGGCCCGGCCTCTGGAAACACCATATATTTT.

This chain uses TRBV10-3 with TRBJ2-3; D perhaps matches TRBD2 (6 bases). The CDR3 covers 14 residues. The V and J ends lost 6 bases and 2 bases respectively, with 12 bases between them. CDR1 ENHRY and CDR2 SYGVKD come from the germline V gene. In nucleotides, the CDR3 is TGTGCCATCAGACTAGCTCTCAACACAGATACGCAGTATTTT. Translating it yields CAIRLALNTDTQYF.

This sequence joins TRBV28 and TRBJ1-4, with 8 nucleotides matching TRBD1. J gave up 8 bases and V 4 bases, and 6 bases lay outside the gene matches. The CDR3 consists of 14 residues. CDR1 is MDHEN, CDR2 SYDVKM, per germline. This CDR3 reads CASSSGDRKEKLFF. The CDR3 DNA sequence: TGTGCCAGCAGTTCCGGGGACAGGAAGGAAAAACTGTTTTTT.

For the CDR3, the DNA is TGTGCCAGCAGTGAAGGACAACAGGGGTGGGACACCGGGGAGCTGTTTTTT. Its protein product is CASSEGQQGWDTGELFF. The chain has TRBV6-1 and TRBJ2-2; the match to TRBD1 covers 7 bases. This CDR3 region has 17 residues. V lost 1 base and J lost 3; bases outside the gene matches: 8. The germline V gene has CDR1 MNHNS and CDR2 SASEGT.

The chain couples TRBV10-3 to TRBJ2-7; no reliable D call. CDR3 length: 14 amino acids. Germline CDR1 reads ENHRY; CDR2 reads SYGVKD. V was clipped by 6 bases and J by 3 bases, with 15 bases between them. Here the CDR3 reads CAIRDMRVDYEQYF. The CDR3 DNA reads TGTGCCATCAGAGACATGAGAGTTGACTACGAGCAGTACTTC.

The chain carries TRBV30 and TRBJ2-7; TRBD1 agrees at 7 bases. The CDR3 loop spans 11 amino acids. Germline V gives CDR1 GTSNPN, CDR2 SVGIG (reference sequence). V was clipped by 5 bases and J by 3 bases; unmatched bases: 1. The CDR3, as DNA: TGTGCCTGGCGGACAGGCTACGAGCAGTACTTC. Its protein is CAWRTGYEQYF.

V usage is TRBV18 and J usage is TRBJ2-2; 11 positions match TRBD2. From germline, CDR1 is KGHSH and CDR2 LQKENI. The CDR3 loop spans 16 amino acids. J gave up 1 base and V 3 bases, and 1 base lay outside the gene matches. In DNA form, the CDR3 reads TGTGCCAGCTCACCGACTAGCGGGGTGAACACCGGGGAGCTGTTTTTT. Its translation: CASSPTSGVNTGELFF. Supplemented by reference TRBV18 and TRBJ2-2, the full variable domain reads NAGVMQNPRHLVRRRGQEARLRCSPMKGHSHVYWYRQLPEEGLKFMVYLQKENIIDESGMPKERFSAEFPKEGPSILRIQQVVRGDSAAYFCASSPTSGVNTGELFFGEGSRLTVL.

This clone was counted once. The chain couples TRBV11-3 to TRBJ2-7, with D possibly called TRBD1 or TRBD2 (5 bases each). Between the trimmed V and J ends, which lost 6 bases and 5 bases, there was a span of 17 bases. Germline loops: CDR1 SGHNT, CDR2 YENEEA. There are 14 residues in the CDR3. The CDR3 region is CASSKSGTKDEQYF. For the CDR3, the DNA is TGTGCCAGCAGTAAGAGTGGGACCAAGGACGAGCAGTACTTC.

This clone came up a few times. This chain connects TRBV7-9 to TRBJ2-7; D perhaps matches TRBD1 (5 bases). Germline V CDR1 and CDR2: SEHNR, FQNEAQ (reference sequence). Trimming took off 0 bases at V and 2 bases at J, with 5 bases between the two ends. The CDR3 is made up of 13 amino acids. The CDR3 coding sequence is TGTGCCAGCAGCTTAGCGGGGCCCTACGAGCAGTACTTC. Amino acids: CASSLAGPYEQYF.

This chain links TRBV6-6 with TRBJ1-4; D might be TRBD1 (6 bases). This CDR3 has 15 amino acids. CDR1 and CDR2 (germline): MNHNY, SVGAGI (reference sequence). V dropped 7 bases and J dropped 3 bases, with 15 bases sitting between them. This chain's CDR3 is CASTLEDSPNEKLFF. CDR3 DNA sequence: TGTGCCAGCACCCTCGAGGACAGCCCTAATGAAAAACTGTTTTTT.

This sequence joins TRBV6-1 and TRBJ2-2; TRBD2 aligns across 7 bases. The CDR3 runs 14 residues. With 5 bases clipped from V and 4 bases from J, the junction kept 4 bases outside the gene matches. CDR1 MNHNS and CDR2 SASEGT come from the germline V gene. DNA for the CDR3: TGTGCCAGCAGTTCCCCGGGGGGCACCGGGGAGCTGTTTTTT. Protein product: CASSSPGGTGELFF.

V is TRBV7-9 and J is TRBJ2-5; 7 bases match TRBD2. CDR1 SEHNR and CDR2 FQNEAQ come from the germline V gene (reference sequence). The CDR3 has 15 amino acids. V was pared by 3 bases and J by 3 bases, with 7 bases of the junction left unmatched. CDR3 sequence: CASSFYTGGEETQYF. Here the CDR3 DNA reads TGTGCCAGCAGCTTTTACACGGGAGGAGAAGAGACCCAGTACTTC.

The chain links TRBV30 to TRBJ2-1; D is perhaps TRBD2 (6 bases). This CDR3 region has 13 residues. Germline values: CDR1 GTSNPN, CDR2 SVGIG (reference sequence). V was clipped by 5 bases and J by 5 bases, with 13 bases between them. The CDR3 loop reads CAWGGVGHNEQFF. In nucleotides, the CDR3 is TGTGCCTGGGGCGGGGTTGGCCACAATGAGCAGTTCTTC.